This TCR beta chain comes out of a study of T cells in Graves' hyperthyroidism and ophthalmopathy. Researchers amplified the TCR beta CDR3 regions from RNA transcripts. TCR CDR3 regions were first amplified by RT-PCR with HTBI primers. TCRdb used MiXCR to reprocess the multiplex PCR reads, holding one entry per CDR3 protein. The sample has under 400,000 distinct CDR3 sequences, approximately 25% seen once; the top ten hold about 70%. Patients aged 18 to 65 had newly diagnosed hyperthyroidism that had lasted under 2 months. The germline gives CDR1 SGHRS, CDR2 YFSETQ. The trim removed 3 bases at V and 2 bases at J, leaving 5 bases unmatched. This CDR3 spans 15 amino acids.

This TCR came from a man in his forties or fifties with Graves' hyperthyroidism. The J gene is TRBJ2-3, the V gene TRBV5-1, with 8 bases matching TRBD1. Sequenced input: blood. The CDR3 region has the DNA TGCGCCAGCAGCTCAGGACAGGGTAACACAGATACGCAGTATTTT. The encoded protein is CASSSGQGNTDTQYF. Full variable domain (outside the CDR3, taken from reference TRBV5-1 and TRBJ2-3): KAGVTQTPRYLIKTRGQQVTLSCSPISGHRSVSWYQQTPGQGLQFLFEYFSETQRNKGNFPGRFSGRQFSNSRSEMNVSTLELGDSALYLCASSSGQGNTDTQYFGPGTRLTVL.